This TCR beta chain came from a study of shared clonotypes between healthy human individuals. There are 13 residues in the CDR3. The germline V gene has CDR1 GTSNPN and CDR2 SVGIG (reference sequence). Trimming left V 3 bases short and J 8 bases short, with 13 bases between. Clones were sequenced by immunoSEQ multiplex PCR, and TCRdb holds only the in-frame ones, with some missing. The repertoire has about 1 million clones, around 76% of them found once; the top ten carry 1.4%. This receptor was identified in a man aged 18 to 30 in good health. The chain has TRBV30 and TRBJ1-4, with D hard to call. Sequenced: memory CD4+ T cells sorted from blood. Documented subset: CD45RA-negative fraction. The CDR3 loop is CAWSEGKVEKLFF. The CDR3 region has the DNA TGTGCCTGGAGCGAAGGGAAGGTCGAAAAACTGTTTTTT.